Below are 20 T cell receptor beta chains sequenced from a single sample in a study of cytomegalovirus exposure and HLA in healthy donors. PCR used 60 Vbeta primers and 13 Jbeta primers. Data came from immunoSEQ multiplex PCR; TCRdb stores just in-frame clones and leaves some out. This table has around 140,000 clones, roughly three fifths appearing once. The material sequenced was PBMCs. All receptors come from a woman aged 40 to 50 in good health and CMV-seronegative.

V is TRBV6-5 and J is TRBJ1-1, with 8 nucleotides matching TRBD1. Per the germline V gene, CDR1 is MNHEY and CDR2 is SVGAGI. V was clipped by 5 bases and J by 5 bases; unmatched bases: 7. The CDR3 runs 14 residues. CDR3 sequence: CASSPGQGRTEAFF. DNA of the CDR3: TGTGCCAGCAGTCCCGGACAGGGAAGGACTGAAGCTTTCTTT.

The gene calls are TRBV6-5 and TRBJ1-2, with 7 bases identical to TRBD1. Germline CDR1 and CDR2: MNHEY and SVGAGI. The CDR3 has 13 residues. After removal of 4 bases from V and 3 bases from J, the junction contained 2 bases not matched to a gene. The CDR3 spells CASSSQGHYGYTF. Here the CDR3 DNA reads TGTGCCAGCAGTTCACAGGGGCACTATGGCTACACCTTC.

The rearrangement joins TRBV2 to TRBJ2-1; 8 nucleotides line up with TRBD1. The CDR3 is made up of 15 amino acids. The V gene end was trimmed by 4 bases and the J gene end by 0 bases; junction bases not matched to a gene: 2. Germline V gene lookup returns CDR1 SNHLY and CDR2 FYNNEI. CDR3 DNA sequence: TGTGCCAGCAGTGCCGGACAGGGCTCCTACAATGAGCAGTTCTTC. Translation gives CASSAGQGSYNEQFF.

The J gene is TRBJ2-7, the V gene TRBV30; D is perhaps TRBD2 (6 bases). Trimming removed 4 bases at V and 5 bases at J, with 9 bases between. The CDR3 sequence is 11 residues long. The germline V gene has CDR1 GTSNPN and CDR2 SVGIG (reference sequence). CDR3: CAWTSEDEQYF. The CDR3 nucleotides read TGTGCCTGGACTAGCGAGGACGAGCAGTACTTC.

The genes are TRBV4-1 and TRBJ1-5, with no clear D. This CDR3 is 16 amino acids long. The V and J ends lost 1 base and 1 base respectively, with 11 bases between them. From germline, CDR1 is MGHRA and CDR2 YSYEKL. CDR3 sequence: CASSQGWGGSNQPQHF. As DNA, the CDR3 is TGCGCCAGCAGCCAAGGTTGGGGAGGAAGCAATCAGCCCCAGCATTTT.

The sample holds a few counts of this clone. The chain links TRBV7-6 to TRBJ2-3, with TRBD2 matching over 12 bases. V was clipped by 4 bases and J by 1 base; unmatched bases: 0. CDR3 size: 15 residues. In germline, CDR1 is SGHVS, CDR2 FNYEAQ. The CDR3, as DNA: TGTGCCAGCAGCTGGACTAGCGGGGGCACAGATACGCAGTATTTT. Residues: CASSWTSGGTDTQYF.

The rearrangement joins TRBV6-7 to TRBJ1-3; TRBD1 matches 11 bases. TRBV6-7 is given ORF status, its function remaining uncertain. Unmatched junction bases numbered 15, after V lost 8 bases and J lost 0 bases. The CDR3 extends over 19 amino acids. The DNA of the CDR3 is TGTGCCAGCCTCAACTCCGGGACAGGGGGGCCTGACTCTGGAAACACCATATATTTT. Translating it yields CASLNSGTGGPDSGNTIYF.

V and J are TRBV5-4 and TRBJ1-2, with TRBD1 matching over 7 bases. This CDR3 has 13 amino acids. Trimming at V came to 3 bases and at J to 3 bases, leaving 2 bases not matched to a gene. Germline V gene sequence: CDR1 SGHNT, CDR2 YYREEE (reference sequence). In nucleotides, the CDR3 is TGTGCCAGCAGCTCCGGACAGGACTATGGCTACACCTTC. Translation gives CASSSGQDYGYTF.

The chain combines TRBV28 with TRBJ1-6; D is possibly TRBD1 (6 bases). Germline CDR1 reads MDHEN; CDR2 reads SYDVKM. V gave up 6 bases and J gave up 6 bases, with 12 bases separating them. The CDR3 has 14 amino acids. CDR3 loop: CASRAQQGNSPLHF. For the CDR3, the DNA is TGTGCCAGCAGAGCCCAACAGGGTAATTCACCCCTCCACTTT.

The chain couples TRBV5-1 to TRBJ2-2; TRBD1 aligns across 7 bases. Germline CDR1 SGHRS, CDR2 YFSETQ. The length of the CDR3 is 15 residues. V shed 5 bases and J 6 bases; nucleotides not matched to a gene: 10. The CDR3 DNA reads TGCGCCAGCAGTCACGACAGGGTGTGGGCCGGGGAGCTGTTTTTT. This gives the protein CASSHDRVWAGELFF.

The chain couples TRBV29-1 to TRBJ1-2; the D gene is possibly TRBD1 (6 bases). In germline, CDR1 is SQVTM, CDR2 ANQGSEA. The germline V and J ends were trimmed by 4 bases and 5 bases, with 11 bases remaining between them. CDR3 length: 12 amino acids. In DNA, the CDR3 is TGCAGCGTTGGGGATGGACAGTATGGCTACACCTTC. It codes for CSVGDGQYGYTF.

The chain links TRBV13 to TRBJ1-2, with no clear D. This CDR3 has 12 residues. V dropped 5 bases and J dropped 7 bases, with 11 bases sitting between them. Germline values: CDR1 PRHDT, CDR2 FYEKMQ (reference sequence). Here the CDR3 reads CASSEDSVGYTF. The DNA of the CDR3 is TGTGCCAGCAGCGAGGACTCGGTTGGCTACACCTTC. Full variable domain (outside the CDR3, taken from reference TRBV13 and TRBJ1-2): AAGVIQSPRHLIKEKRETATLKCYPIPRHDTVYWYQQGPGQDPQFLISFYEKMQSDKGSIPDRFSAQQFSDYHSELNMSSLELGDSALYFCASSEDSVGYTFGSGTRLTVV.

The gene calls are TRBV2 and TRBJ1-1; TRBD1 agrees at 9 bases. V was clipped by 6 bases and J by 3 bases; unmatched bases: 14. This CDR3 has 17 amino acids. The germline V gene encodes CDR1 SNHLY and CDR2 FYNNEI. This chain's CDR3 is CASRAGTGLLPYTEAFF. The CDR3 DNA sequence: TGTGCCAGCAGAGCGGGGACAGGGCTATTACCCTACACTGAAGCTTTCTTT.

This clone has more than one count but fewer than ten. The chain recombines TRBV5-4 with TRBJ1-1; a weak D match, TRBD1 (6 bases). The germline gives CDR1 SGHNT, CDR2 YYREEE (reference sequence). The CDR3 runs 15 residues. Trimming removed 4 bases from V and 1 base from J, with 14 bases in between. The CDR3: CASSPDSYSNTEAFF. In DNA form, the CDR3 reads TGTGCCAGCAGCCCGGACAGTTATTCGAACACTGAAGCTTTCTTT. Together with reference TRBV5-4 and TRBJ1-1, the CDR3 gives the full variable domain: ETGVTQSPTHLIKTRGQQVTLRCSSQSGHNTVSWYQQALGQGPQFIFQYYREEENGRGNFPPRFSGLQFPNYSSELNVNALELDDSALYLCASSPDSYSNTEAFFGQGTRLTVV.

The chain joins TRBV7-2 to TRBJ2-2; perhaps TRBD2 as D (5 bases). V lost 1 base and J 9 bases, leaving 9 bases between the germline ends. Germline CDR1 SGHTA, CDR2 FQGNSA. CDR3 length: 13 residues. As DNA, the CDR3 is TGTGCCAGCAGCTTAGGAGGGATGAGGGAGCTGTTTTTT. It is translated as CASSLGGMRELFF.

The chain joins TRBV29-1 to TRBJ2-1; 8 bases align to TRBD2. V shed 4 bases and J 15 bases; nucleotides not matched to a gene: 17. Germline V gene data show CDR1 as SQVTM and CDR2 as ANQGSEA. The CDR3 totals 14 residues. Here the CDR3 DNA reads TGCAGCGTTGTGGCGCGGGGGGTCCGCCGGGGGAGGTTCTTC. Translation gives CSVVARGVRRGRFF.

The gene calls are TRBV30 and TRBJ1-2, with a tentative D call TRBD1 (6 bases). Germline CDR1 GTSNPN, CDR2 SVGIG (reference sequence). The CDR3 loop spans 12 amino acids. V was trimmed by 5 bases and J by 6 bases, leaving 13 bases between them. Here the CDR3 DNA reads TGTGCCTGGGGCCGGGACACTCATGGCTACACCTTC. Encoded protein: CAWGRDTHGYTF.

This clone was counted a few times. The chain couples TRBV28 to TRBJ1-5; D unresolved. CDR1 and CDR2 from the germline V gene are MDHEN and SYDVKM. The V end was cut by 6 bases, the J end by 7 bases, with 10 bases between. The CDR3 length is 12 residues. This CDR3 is CASSTRQQPQHF. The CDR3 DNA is TGTGCCAGCAGCACGAGACAACAGCCCCAGCATTTT.

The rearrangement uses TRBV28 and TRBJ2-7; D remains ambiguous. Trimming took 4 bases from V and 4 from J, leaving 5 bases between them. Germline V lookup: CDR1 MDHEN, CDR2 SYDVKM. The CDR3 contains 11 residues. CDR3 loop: CASSSDYEQYF. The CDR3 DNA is TGTGCCAGCAGTTCAGATTACGAGCAGTACTTC.

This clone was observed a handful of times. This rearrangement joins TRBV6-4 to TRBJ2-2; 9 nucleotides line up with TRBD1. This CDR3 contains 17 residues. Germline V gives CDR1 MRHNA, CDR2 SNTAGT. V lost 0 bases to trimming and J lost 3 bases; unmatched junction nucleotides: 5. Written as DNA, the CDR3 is TGTGCCAGCAGTGACTCCGACAGGGGGTCGGACACCGGGGAGCTGTTTTTT. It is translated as CASSDSDRGSDTGELFF.